This T cell receptor beta chain is from a study of T cell repertoires in cytomegalovirus infection. The overall study: CMV infection and matching HLA type were both indicated by public TCR beta signatures.

The study's findings and limits: CMV-specific TCR beta clonotypes restricted by HLA-C dominated the ex vivo response.

This clonotype was recorded a few times. Its target is not known. The germline gives CDR1 SGHVS, CDR2 FQNEAQ. V shed 2 bases and J shed 10 bases, with 15 bases lying between them. The CDR3 is 14 amino acids. TCRdb analysed the reads with MiXCR anew, one entry per CDR3 protein. The sample consists of around 69,000 distinct CDR3 sequences, 20% to 25% of them appearing once. The rearrangement joins TRBV7-8 to TRBJ2-1, with D perhaps matching TRBD1 (6 bases). The sequence derives from a human donor in good health (CMV status not recorded). Some clones in this sample may be carry-over from other donors' samples. The input for sequencing was CD8+ T cells from cultured PBMCs, taken from culture after CMV antigen stimulation. The CDR3: CASSLYDTGHEQFF. In nucleotides, the CDR3 is TGTGCCAGCAGCTTATATGATACGGGACACGAGCAGTTCTTC.